This passage covers 5 T cell receptor beta chains from one sample sequenced in a study of shared clonotypes between healthy human individuals (dated by TCRdb to between 2020 and 2021). For the CD8 naive samples, CD45RO-negative cells were positively selected for CCR7, yielding a CD45RA+CCR7+ population from which TemRA cells were excluded. The library was made by the immunoSEQ multiplex PCR assay. TCRdb retrieved this table from immuneACCESS and kept in-frame rearrangements only. Not all clones are present; in checked studies, unresolved V genes account for under half, and no reason is known for the remainder. This sample holds about 2 million clones; 85% to 95% were observed only once. The top ten constitute about 1.1% of the sample. Sequencing was performed on naive CD8+ T cells sorted from blood. The meaning of the sample's cell subset or site label: CD45RA+CCR7+. These receptors all stem from a man younger than 35 in good health.

J is TRBJ2-5 and V is TRBV10-3, with D maybe TRBD2 (6 bases). V gave up 7 bases and J gave up 2 bases, with 11 bases separating them. The CDR3 loop spans 13 amino acids. Germline V lookup: CDR1 ENHRY, CDR2 SYGVKD. The CDR3 region is CAINRELQETQYF. CDR3 bases: TGTGCCATCAACCGGGAGTTGCAAGAGACCCAGTACTTC.

J is TRBJ2-1 and V is TRBV7-9; 8 bases map to TRBD1. The J segment lost 3 bases and the V segment lost 4 bases, leaving 5 bases of the junction unmatched. Germline CDR1 SEHNR, CDR2 FQNEAQ (reference sequence). The CDR3 totals 15 residues. CDR3 residues: CASSSTDRGYNEQFF. CDR3 in DNA: TGTGCCAGCAGCTCGACTGACAGGGGCTACAATGAGCAGTTCTTC.

This chain connects TRBV7-8 to TRBJ2-4; D is unresolved. Between the trimmed V and J ends, which lost 0 bases and 0 bases, there was a span of 15 bases. The CDR3 has 18 residues. Germline V gene sequence: CDR1 SGHVS, CDR2 FQNEAQ. CDR3: CASSLAVVARIAKNIQYF. CDR3 nucleotide sequence: TGTGCCAGCAGCTTAGCGGTAGTAGCCCGAATAGCCAAAAACATTCAGTACTTC.

The chain is built from TRBV9 and TRBJ2-1; 7 bases match TRBD1. The CDR3 extends over 16 amino acids. V lost 4 bases, J lost 3 bases, and 10 bases stayed unmatched. Germline-derived CDR1 and CDR2 are SGDLS and YYNGEE. The CDR3: CASSKTRTGHYNEQFF. DNA of the CDR3: TGTGCCAGCAGCAAGACCCGGACAGGCCACTACAATGAGCAGTTCTTC.

The J gene is TRBJ1-1, the V gene TRBV7-2; D not resolved. The CDR3 contains 12 residues. The germline V gene has CDR1 SGHTA and CDR2 FQGNSA. Trimming left V 4 bases short and J 7 bases short, with 10 bases between. CDR3 amino acids: CASSSGEGEAFF. DNA of the CDR3: TGTGCCAGCAGCTCCGGAGAGGGTGAAGCTTTCTTT. Full variable domain (rest looked up from reference TRBV7-2 and TRBJ1-1): GAGVSQSPSNKVTEKGKDVELRCDPISGHTALYWYRQSLGQGLEFLIYFQGNSAPDKSGLPSDRFSAERTGGSVSTLTIQRTQQEDSAVYLCASSSGEGEAFFGQGTRLTVV.